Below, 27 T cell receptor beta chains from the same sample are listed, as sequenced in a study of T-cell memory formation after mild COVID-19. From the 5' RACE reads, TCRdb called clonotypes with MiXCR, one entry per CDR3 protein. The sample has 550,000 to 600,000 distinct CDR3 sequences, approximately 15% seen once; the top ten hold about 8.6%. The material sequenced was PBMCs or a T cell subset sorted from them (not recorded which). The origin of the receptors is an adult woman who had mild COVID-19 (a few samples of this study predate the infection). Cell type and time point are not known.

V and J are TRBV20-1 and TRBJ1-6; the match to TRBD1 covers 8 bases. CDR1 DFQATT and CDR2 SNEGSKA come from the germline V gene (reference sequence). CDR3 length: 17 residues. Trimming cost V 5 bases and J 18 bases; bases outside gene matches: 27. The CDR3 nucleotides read TGCAGTGCTGGTTTCGAGGACAGGGCAAACGTTACGCGAAATAGCCACTTT. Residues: CSAGFEDRANVTRNSHF.

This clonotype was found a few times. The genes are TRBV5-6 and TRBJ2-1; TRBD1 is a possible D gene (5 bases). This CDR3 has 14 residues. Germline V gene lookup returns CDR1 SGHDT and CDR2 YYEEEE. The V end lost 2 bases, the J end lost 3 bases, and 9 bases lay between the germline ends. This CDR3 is CASSLQDNYNEQFF. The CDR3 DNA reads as TGTGCCAGCAGCTTACAGGACAACTACAATGAGCAGTTCTTC.

The CDR3 bases are TGTGCCAGCAGTTTTTCCCTGGCCGATACGCAGTATTTT. Amino acid sequence: CASSFSLADTQYF. The chain links TRBV12-3 or TRBV12-4 to TRBJ2-3; unclear D gene. V gave up 3 bases and J gave up 6 bases, with 10 bases separating them. The CDR3 sequence is 13 residues long.

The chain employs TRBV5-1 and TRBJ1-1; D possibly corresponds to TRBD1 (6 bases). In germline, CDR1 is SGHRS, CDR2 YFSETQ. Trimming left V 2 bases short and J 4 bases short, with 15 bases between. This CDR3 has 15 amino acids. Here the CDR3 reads CASSFLTGGGTEAFF. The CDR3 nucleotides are TGCGCCAGCAGCTTCCTGACAGGCGGGGGCACTGAAGCTTTCTTT.

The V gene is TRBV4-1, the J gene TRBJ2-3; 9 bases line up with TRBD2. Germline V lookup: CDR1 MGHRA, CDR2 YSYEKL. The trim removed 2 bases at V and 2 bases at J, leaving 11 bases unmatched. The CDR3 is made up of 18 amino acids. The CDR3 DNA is TGCGCCAGCAGCCAACCCCCAGGAGCGGGGGGAACCACAGATACGCAGTATTTT. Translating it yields CASSQPPGAGGTTDTQYF.

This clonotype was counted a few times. CDR3 sequence: CASYPPQGTERLFF. The CDR3, as DNA: TGCGCCTCATATCCCCCACAGGGGACCGAGAGGCTGTTTTTT. This chain uses TRBV5-1 with TRBJ2-2, with 7 positions matching TRBD1. The CDR3 totals 14 residues. Germline CDR1 and CDR2: SGHRS and YFSETQ. After removal of 10 bases from V and 13 bases from J, the junction contained 19 bases not matched to a gene.

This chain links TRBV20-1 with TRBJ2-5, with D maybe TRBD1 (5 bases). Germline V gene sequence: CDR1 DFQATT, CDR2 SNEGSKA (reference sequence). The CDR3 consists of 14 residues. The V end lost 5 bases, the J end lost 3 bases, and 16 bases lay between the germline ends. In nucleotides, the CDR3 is TGCAGTGCTCCCTCTTCTAGGGGTAAAGAGACCCAGTACTTC. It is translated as CSAPSSRGKETQYF.

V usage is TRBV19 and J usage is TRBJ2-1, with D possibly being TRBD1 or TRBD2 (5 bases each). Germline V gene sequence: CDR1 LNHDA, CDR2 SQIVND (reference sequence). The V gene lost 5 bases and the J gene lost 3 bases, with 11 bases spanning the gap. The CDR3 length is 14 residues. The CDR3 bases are TGTGCCAGTAGTCCAGGGACCATCTACAATGAGCAGTTCTTC. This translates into CASSPGTIYNEQFF.

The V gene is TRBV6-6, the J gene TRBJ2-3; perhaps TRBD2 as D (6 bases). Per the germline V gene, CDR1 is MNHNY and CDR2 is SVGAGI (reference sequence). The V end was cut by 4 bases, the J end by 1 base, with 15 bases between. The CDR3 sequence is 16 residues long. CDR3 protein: CASSSPFGGRTDTQYF. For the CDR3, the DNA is TGTGCCAGCAGTTCACCTTTCGGGGGTCGCACAGATACGCAGTATTTT.

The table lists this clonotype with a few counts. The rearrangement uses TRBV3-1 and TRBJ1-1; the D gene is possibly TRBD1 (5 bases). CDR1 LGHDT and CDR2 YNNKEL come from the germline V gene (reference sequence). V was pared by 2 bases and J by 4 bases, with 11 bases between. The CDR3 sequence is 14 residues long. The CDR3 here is CASSQRGVVTEAFF. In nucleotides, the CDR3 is TGTGCCAGCAGCCAACGAGGGGTAGTCACTGAAGCTTTCTTT.

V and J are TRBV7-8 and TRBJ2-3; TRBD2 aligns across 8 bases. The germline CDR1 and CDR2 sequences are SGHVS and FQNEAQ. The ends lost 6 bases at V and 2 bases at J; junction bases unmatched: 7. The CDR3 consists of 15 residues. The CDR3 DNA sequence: TGTGCCAGCAGTCCTTCGGGGGGGAACACAGATACGCAGTATTTT. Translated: CASSPSGGNTDTQYF.

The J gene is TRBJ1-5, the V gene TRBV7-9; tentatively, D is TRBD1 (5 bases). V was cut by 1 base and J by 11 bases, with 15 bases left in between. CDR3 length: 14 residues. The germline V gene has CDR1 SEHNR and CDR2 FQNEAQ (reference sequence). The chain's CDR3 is CASSLEGSGSSQHF. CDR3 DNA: TGTGCCAGCAGCTTAGAAGGCTCAGGGTCGTCCCAGCATTTT.

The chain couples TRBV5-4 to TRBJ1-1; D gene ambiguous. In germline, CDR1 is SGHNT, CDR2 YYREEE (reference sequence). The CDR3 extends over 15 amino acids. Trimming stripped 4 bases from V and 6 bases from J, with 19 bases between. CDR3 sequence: CASSDKTHLPPEAFF. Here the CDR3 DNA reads TGTGCCAGCAGCGATAAGACTCACCTCCCTCCTGAAGCTTTCTTT.

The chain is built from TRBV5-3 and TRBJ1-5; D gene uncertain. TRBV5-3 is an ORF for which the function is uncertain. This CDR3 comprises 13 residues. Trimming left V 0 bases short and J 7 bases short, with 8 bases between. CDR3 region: CARSLAPGQPQHF. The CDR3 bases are TGTGCCAGAAGCTTGGCCCCGGGCCAGCCCCAGCATTTT.

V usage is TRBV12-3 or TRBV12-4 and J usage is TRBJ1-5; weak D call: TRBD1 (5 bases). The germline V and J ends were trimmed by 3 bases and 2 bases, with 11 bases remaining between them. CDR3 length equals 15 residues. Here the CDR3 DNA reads TGTGCCAGCAGTTTGGGGCAAGAAGGCAATCAGCCCCAGCATTTT. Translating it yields CASSLGQEGNQPQHF.

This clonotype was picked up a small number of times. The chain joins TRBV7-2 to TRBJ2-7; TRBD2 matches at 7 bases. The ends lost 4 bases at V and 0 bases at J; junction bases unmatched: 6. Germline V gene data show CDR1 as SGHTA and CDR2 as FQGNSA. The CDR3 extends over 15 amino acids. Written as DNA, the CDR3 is TGTGCCAGCAGCTATTCCGGACTAGACTCCTACGAGCAGTACTTC. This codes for CASSYSGLDSYEQYF.

CDR3 in amino acids: CASSVAASGRADNEQFF. The CDR3 nucleotides are TGTGCCAGCAGCGTAGCCGCTAGCGGGAGGGCCGACAATGAGCAGTTCTTC. The chain combines TRBV9 with TRBJ2-1; TRBD2 aligns across 12 bases. The CDR3 is made up of 17 amino acids. The trim removed 0 bases at V and 5 bases at J, leaving 6 bases unmatched. Germline loops: CDR1 SGDLS, CDR2 YYNGEE. The entire variable domain, with the rest obtained from reference TRBV9 and TRBJ2-1, is as follows: DSGVTQTPKHLITATGQRVTLRCSPRSGDLSVYWYQQSLDQGLQFLIQYYNGEERAKGNILERFSAQQFPDLHSELNLSSLELGDSALYFCASSVAASGRADNEQFFGPGTRLTVL.

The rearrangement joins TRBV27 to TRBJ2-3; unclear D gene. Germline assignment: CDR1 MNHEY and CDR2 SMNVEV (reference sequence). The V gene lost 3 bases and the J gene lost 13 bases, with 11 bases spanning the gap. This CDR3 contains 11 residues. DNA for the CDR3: TGTGCCAGCAGTTTGGGCAGGCAGAAGTATTTT. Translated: CASSLGRQKYF.

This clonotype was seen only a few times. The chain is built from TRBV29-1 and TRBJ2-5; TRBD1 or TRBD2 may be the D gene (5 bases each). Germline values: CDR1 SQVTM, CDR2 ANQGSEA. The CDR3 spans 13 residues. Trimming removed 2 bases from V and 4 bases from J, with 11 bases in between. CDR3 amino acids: CSVEWWDPETQYF. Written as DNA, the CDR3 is TGCAGCGTTGAATGGTGGGACCCAGAGACCCAGTACTTC.

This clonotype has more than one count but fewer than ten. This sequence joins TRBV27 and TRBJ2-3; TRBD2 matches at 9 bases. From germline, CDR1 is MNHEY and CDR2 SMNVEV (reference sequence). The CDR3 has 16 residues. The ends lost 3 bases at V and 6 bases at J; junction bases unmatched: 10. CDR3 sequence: CASSLKLAGEGDTQYF. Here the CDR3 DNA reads TGTGCCAGCAGTTTGAAGTTAGCGGGAGAGGGGGATACGCAGTATTTT.

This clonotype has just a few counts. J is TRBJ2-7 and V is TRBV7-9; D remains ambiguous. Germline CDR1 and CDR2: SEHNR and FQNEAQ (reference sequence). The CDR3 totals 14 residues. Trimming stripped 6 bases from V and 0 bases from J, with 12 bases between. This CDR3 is CASRRWADSYEQYF. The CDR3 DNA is TGTGCCAGCAGAAGGTGGGCGGACTCCTACGAGCAGTACTTC.

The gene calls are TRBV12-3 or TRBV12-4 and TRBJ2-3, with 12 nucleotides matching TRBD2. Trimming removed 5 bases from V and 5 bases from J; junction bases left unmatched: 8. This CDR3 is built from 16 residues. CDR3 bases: TGTGCCAGCAGTCAACTAGCGGGAGGAGGGGGAGATACGCAGTATTTT. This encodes CASSQLAGGGGDTQYF.

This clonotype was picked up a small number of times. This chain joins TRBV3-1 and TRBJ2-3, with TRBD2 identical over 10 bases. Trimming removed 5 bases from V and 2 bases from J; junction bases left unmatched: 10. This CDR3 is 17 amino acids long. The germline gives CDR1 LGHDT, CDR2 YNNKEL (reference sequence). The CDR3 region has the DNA TGTGCCAGCAGCTCAGGGACTAGCGAACATCACACAGATACGCAGTATTTT. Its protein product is CASSSGTSEHHTDTQYF.

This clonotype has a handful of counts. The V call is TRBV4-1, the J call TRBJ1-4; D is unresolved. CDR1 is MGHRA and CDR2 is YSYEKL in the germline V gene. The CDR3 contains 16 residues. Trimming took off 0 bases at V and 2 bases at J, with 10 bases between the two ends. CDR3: CASSQDLTVTNEKLFF. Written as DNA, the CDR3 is TGCGCCAGCAGCCAAGATCTTACAGTGACTAATGAAAAACTGTTTTTT.

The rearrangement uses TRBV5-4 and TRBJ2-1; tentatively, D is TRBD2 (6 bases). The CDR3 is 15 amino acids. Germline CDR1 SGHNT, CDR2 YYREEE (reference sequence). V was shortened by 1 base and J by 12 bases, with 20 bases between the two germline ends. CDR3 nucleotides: TGTGCCAGCAGCTTGTATCGGCTAGCGAAAAGGGGGCAGTTCTTC. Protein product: CASSLYRLAKRGQFF.

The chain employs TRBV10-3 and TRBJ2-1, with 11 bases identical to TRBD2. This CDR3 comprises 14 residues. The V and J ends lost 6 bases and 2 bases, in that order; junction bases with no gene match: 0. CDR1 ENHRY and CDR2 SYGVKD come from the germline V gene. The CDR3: CAIRGLAAYNEQFF. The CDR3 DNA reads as TGTGCCATCAGGGGACTAGCGGCCTACAATGAGCAGTTCTTC.

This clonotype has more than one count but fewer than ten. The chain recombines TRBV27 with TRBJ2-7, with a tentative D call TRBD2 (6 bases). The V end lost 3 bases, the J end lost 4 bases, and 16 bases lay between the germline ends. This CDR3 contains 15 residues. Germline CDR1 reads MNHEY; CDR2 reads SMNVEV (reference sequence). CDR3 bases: TGTGCCAGCAGTTTGCACACGGGACTGGTATACGAGCAGTACTTC. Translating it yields CASSLHTGLVYEQYF.